This T cell receptor (beta chain) stems from a study of OX40 agonist ivuxolimab in advanced cancers. Study-wide context: An anti-OX40 (CD134) antibody with agonistic activity, ivuxolimab, was administered to patients. People who had prior anti-PD-1, anti-PD-L1 or anti-CTLA-4 therapy could take part, and about 37% had some.

Sequencing used immunoSEQ multiplex PCR; TCRdb keeps in-frame clones, though not all of them. The sample includes around 140,000 clones, under 95% seen only once; the top ten take roughly 1%. V lost 2 bases and J lost 4; bases outside the gene matches: 4. The CDR3 has 14 residues. Germline CDR1 and CDR2: KGHSH and LQKENI. This clone was seen more than once but under ten times. This chain links TRBV18 with TRBJ1-1, with TRBD1 matching over 7 bases. The source is an adult with an advanced solid tumor such as melanoma, head and neck, liver or kidney cancer. The material sequenced was CD4+ or CD8+ T cells sorted from blood, taken in a trial of the OX40 agonist ivuxolimab. In DNA, the CDR3 is TGTGCCAGCTCACCAGCAGGGGGAAGCACTGAAGCTTTCTTT. As protein: CASSPAGGSTEAFF.